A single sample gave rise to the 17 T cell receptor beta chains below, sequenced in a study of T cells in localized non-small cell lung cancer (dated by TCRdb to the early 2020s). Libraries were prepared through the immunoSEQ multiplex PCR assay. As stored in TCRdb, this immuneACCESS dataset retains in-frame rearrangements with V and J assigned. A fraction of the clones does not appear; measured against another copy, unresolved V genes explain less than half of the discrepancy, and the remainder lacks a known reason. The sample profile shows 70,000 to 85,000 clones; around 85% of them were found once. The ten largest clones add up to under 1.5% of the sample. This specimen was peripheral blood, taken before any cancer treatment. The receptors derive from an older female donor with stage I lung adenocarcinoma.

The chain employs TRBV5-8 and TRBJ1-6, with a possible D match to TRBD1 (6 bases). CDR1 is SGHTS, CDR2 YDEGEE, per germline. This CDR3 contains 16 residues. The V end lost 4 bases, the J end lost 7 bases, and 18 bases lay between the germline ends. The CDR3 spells CASSRYAGESNSPLHF. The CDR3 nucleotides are TGTGCCAGCAGCAGATATGCAGGGGAGTCAAATTCACCCCTCCACTTT.

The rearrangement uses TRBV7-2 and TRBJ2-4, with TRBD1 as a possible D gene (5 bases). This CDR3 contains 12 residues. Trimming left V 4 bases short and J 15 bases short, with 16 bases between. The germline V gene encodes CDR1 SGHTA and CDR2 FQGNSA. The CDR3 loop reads CASSYRSGQRYF. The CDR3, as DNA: TGTGCCAGCAGCTATCGCTCAGGGCAGAGGTACTTC.

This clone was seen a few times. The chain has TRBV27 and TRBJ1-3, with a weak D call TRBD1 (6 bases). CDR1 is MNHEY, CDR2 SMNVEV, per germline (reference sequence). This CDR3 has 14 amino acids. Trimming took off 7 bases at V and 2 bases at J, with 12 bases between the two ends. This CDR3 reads CASKTGRAGNTIYF. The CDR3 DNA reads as TGTGCCAGCAAAACAGGGCGTGCTGGAAACACCATATATTTT.

The CDR3 DNA reads TGTGCCAGCAGCCGCGGGACTAGCGGCACAGATACGCAGTATTTT. This translates into CASSRGTSGTDTQYF. The chain couples TRBV5-6 to TRBJ2-3, with TRBD2 matching 10 bases. The J segment lost 1 base and the V segment lost 4 bases, leaving 3 bases of the junction unmatched. The CDR3 length is 15 residues. Germline CDR1 reads SGHDT; CDR2 reads YYEEEE.

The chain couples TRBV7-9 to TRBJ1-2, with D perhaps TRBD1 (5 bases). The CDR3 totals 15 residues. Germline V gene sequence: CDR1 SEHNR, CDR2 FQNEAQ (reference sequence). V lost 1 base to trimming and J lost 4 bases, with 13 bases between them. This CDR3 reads CASSLVTVGGYGYTF. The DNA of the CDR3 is TGTGCCAGCAGCTTAGTTACTGTCGGGGGCTATGGCTACACCTTC.

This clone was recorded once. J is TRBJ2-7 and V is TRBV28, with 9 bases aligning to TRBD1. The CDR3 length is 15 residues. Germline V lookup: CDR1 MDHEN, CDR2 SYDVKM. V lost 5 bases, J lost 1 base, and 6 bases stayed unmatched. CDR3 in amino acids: CASSVTQGASYEQYF. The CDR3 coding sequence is TGTGCCAGCAGTGTTACACAGGGGGCGTCCTACGAGCAGTACTTC.

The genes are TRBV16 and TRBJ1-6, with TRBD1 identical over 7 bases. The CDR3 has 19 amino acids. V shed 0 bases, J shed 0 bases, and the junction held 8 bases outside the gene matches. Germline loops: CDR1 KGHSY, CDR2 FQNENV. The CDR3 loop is CASSQSVQGESSYNSPLHF. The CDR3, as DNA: TGTGCCAGCAGCCAATCGGTTCAGGGGGAAAGCTCCTATAATTCACCCCTCCACTTT.

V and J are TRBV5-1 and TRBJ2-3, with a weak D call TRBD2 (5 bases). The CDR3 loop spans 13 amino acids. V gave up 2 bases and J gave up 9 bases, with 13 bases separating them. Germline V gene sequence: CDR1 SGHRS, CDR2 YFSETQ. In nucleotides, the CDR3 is TGCGCCAGCAGCTTACATTTCTCGGGGACGCAGTATTTT. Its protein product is CASSLHFSGTQYF.

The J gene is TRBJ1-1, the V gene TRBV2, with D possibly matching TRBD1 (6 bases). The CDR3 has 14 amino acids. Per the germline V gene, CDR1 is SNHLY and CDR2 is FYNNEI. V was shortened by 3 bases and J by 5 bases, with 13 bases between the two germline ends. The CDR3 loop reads CASSEGGWGTEAFF. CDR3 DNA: TGTGCCAGCAGTGAGGGGGGCTGGGGTACTGAAGCTTTCTTT.

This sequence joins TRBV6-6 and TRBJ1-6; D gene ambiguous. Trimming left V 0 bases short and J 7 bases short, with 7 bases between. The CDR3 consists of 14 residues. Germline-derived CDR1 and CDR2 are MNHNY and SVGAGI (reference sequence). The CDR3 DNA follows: TGTGCCAGCAGTTACTCGACGGGGAATTCACCCCTCCACTTT. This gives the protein CASSYSTGNSPLHF.

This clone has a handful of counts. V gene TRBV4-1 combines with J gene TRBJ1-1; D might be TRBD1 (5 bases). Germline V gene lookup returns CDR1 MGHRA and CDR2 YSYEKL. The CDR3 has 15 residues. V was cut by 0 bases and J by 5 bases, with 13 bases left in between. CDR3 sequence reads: CASSQDFGRVTEAFF. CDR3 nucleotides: TGCGCCAGCAGCCAAGATTTCGGCAGGGTGACTGAAGCTTTCTTT.

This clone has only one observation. The CDR3 loop reads CSGTGGGEVPEAFF. In DNA form, the CDR3 reads TGCAGCGGAACCGGTGGCGGGGAGGTCCCTGAAGCTTTCTTT. This rearrangement joins TRBV29-1 to TRBJ1-1, with D unclear. CDR3 length: 14 residues. The germline CDR1 and CDR2 sequences are SQVTM and ANQGSEA. V was pared by 7 bases and J by 6 bases, with 21 bases between.

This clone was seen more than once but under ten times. CDR3: CATSLAGRETQYF. For the CDR3, the DNA is TGTGCCACATCACTAGCGGGGAGAGAGACCCAGTACTTC. This rearrangement joins TRBV19 to TRBJ2-5; 10 bases match TRBD2. The germline V gene encodes CDR1 LNHDA and CDR2 SQIVND (reference sequence). V lost 10 bases, J lost 4 bases, and 6 bases stayed unmatched. This CDR3 is 13 amino acids long.

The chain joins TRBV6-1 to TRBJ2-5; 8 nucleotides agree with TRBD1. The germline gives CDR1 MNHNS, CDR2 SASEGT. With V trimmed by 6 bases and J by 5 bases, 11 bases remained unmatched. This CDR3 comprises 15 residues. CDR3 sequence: CASRKTGVFRETQYF. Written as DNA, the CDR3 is TGTGCCAGCAGGAAGACAGGGGTGTTTAGGGAGACCCAGTACTTC.

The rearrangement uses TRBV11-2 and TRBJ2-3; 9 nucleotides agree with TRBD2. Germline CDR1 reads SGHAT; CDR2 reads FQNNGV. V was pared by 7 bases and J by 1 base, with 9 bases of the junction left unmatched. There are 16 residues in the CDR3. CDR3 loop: CASILASGMGTDTQYF. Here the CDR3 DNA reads TGTGCCAGCATCCTCGCTAGCGGGATGGGCACAGATACGCAGTATTTT.

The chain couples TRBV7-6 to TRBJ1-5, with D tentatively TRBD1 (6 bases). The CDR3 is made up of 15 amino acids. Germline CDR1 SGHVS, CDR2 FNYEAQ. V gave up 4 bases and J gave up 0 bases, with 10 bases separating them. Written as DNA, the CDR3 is TGTGCCAGCAGCTCAGGACAGTATAGCAATCAGCCCCAGCATTTT. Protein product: CASSSGQYSNQPQHF.

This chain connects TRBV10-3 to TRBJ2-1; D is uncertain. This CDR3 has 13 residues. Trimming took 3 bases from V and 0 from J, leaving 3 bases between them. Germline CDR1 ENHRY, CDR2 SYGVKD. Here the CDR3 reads CAISDSSYNEQFF. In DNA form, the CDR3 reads TGTGCCATCAGTGACAGCTCCTACAATGAGCAGTTCTTC.